The 14 T cell receptor beta chains reported below all come from one sample, sequenced in a study of T-cell memory formation after mild COVID-19 (dated by TCRdb to the early 2020s). The library was obtained by 5' RACE. TCRdb names Illumina NovaSeq 6000 as the instrument used. Through fastp at Q25 and MiXCR, TCRdb rebuilt clones from the public reads, retaining in-frame beta chains. Identical CDR3 protein sequences are pooled into one entry, listed with their most common genes and DNA. This sample lists fewer than 400,000 distinct CDR3 sequences; around 13% were detected once. The ten largest clones capture about 22% of the sample. Input material: PBMCs or a T cell subset sorted from them (not recorded which). The receptors here all came from a man younger than 30 who had mild COVID-19 (a few samples of this study predate the infection). The sample titles of this study are shuffled in the database, so cell type and time point are left out; the donor was told from shared clones.

The chain couples TRBV20-1 to TRBJ2-3; D gene ambiguous. The V gene lost 2 bases and the J gene lost 4 bases, with 7 bases spanning the gap. Germline CDR1 and CDR2: DFQATT and SNEGSKA (reference sequence). This CDR3 spans 12 amino acids. As DNA, the CDR3 is TGCAGTGCTAGAAAAGGGCCAGATACGCAGTATTTT. Translated: CSARKGPDTQYF.

The V and J genes are TRBV20-1 and TRBJ2-1, with TRBD2 matching over 7 bases. The V segment lost 0 bases and the J segment 4 bases; nucleotides outside the gene matches: 6. This CDR3 spans 15 amino acids. The germline gives CDR1 DFQATT, CDR2 SNEGSKA (reference sequence). In DNA, the CDR3 is TGCAGTGCTAGAGATCCGGGACTATCATACAATGAGCAGTTCTTC. Amino acid sequence: CSARDPGLSYNEQFF.

This clonotype was observed a few times. At one end the junction does not follow the germline gene, possibly because of a read error. The CDR3 spells CVSSPTVGSTGELFF. In DNA form, the CDR3 reads TGTGTCAGCAGCCCAACGGTGGGGAGCACCGGGGAGCTGTTTTTT. This sequence joins TRBV9 and TRBJ2-2; tentative D call: TRBD2 (5 bases). The CDR3 totals 15 residues. Per the germline V gene, CDR1 is SGDLS and CDR2 is YYNGEE.

The chain links TRBV20-1 to TRBJ2-3, with 7 bases lining up with TRBD2. The CDR3 runs to 14 residues. Losses at the gene ends were 5 bases for V and 2 bases for J; bases not matched to a gene: 7. CDR1 is DFQATT and CDR2 is SNEGSKA in the germline V gene (reference sequence). The CDR3 nucleotides read TGCAGTGCTCGCCTCACTAGCGCCACAGATACGCAGTATTTT. It yields the protein CSARLTSATDTQYF.

The chain carries TRBV29-1 and TRBJ2-3; D call uncertain. Germline values: CDR1 SQVTM, CDR2 ANQGSEA. This CDR3 is 13 amino acids long. With 7 bases removed from V and 6 bases from J, the gap between germline ends came to 17 bases. CDR3: CSGSTYLRDTQYF. CDR3 bases: TGCAGCGGAAGCACATACCTTAGGGATACGCAGTATTTT.

This clonotype has a handful of counts. For the CDR3, the DNA is TGTGCCAGCAGCCTTCAAGGACCGAGCTTCCACGAGACCCAGTACTTC. It codes for CASSLQGPSFHETQYF. This chain joins TRBV7-9 and TRBJ2-5; D unresolved. Germline V gives CDR1 SEHNR, CDR2 FQNEAQ (reference sequence). CDR3 length: 16 residues. V lost 5 bases, J lost 5 bases, and 21 bases lay in between.

The chain carries TRBV5-1 and TRBJ1-2; D not certain. The V end lost 5 bases, the J end lost 0 bases, and 8 bases lay between the germline ends. Germline V lookup: CDR1 SGHRS, CDR2 YFSETQ. This CDR3 region has 13 residues. The CDR3 DNA reads TGCGCCAGCAGGCCAGTTGCTAACTATGGCTACACCTTC. Its translation: CASRPVANYGYTF. The variable domain in full, completed from reference TRBV5-1 and TRBJ1-2, reads KAGVTQTPRYLIKTRGQQVTLSCSPISGHRSVSWYQQTPGQGLQFLFEYFSETQRNKGNFPGRFSGRQFSNSRSEMNVSTLELGDSALYLCASRPVANYGYTFGSGTRLTVV.

This clonotype was counted between two and nine times. The chain links TRBV7-9 to TRBJ2-5; TRBD1 matches at 7 bases. Germline CDR1 reads SEHNR; CDR2 reads FQNEAQ (reference sequence). This CDR3 contains 14 residues. V trimming: 6 bases; J trimming: 3 bases; junction bases outside the gene matches: 7. CDR3 protein: CASREDRPKETQYF. In nucleotides, the CDR3 is TGTGCCAGCAGAGAGGACAGGCCGAAAGAGACCCAGTACTTC.

This clonotype came up many times. The chain links TRBV6-1 to TRBJ2-1; D is unresolved. There are 13 residues in the CDR3. Trimming removed 0 bases at V and 6 bases at J, with 6 bases between. Per the germline V gene, CDR1 is MNHNS and CDR2 is SASEGT. CDR3 sequence reads: CASSEAELNEQFF. The CDR3, as DNA: TGTGCCAGCAGTGAAGCCGAACTCAATGAGCAGTTCTTC.

The chain recombines TRBV4-2 with TRBJ2-2; 8 bases agree with TRBD1. This CDR3 spans 14 amino acids. The junction had 6 bases not matched to a gene; V was cut back by 8 bases and J by 4 bases. Germline assignment: CDR1 LGHNA and CDR2 YNFKEQ. As DNA, the CDR3 is TGTGCCAGCTCGACAGGGGAGTTCACCGGGGAGCTGTTTTTT. Its protein is CASSTGEFTGELFF.

This clonotype occurred a few times. The J gene is TRBJ2-1, the V gene TRBV19; weak D call: TRBD2 (6 bases). Germline CDR1 is LNHDA and CDR2 is SQIVND (reference sequence). V lost 9 bases and J 4 bases, leaving 16 bases between the germline ends. This CDR3 has 14 amino acids. The CDR3 protein is CASTDGTLYNEQFF. CDR3 nucleotide sequence: TGTGCCAGCACCGACGGGACTCTATACAATGAGCAGTTCTTC.

Only a few counts were recorded for this clonotype. V usage is TRBV27 and J usage is TRBJ2-7, with 8 nucleotides matching TRBD1. Germline loops: CDR1 MNHEY, CDR2 SMNVEV (reference sequence). Germline trimming cut 5 bases from V and 1 base from J; bases unmatched to any gene: 7. The CDR3 spans 15 residues. The chain's CDR3 is CASSRTGYASYEQYF. CDR3 in DNA: TGTGCCAGCAGTCGGACAGGGTACGCTTCCTACGAGCAGTACTTC.

This chain links TRBV18 with TRBJ2-2; 12 bases fit TRBD2. Germline values: CDR1 KGHSH, CDR2 LQKENI. The CDR3 length is 16 residues. With 6 bases clipped from V and 5 bases from J, the junction kept 7 bases outside the gene matches. CDR3 in amino acids: CASSQRLAGDTGELFF. The CDR3 nucleotides are TGTGCCAGCTCTCAACGACTAGCGGGGGATACCGGGGAGCTGTTTTTT.

This clonotype was seen a few times. This chain uses TRBV29-1 with TRBJ1-1; D ambiguous. Germline assignment: CDR1 SQVTM and CDR2 ANQGSEA. CDR3 length: 14 residues. The ends were cut back, 7 bases at V and 2 bases at J, with 17 bases in the middle. CDR3 in amino acids: CSGWGFNFNTEAFF. The CDR3 nucleotides are TGCAGCGGATGGGGATTCAATTTTAACACTGAAGCTTTCTTT.